Listed below are T cell receptor beta chains from one sample, sequenced in a study of T cell repertoires in cytomegalovirus infection. MiXCR, applied by TCRdb to the reads, yields one record per CDR3 protein. The table shows 200,000 to 300,000 distinct CDR3 sequences, with around 13% occurring only once. The source material was PBMCs. Receptors were obtained from a human donor in good health (CMV status not recorded). Some clones in this sample may be carry-over from other donors' samples. CDR3s include the opening cysteine and the closing phenylalanine or tryptophan. The D gene is left open where the match is weak. A row's size may be missing; if present it is once, few, many or a size class.

NA many TRBJ1-1 TRBV19 CASSVTGLGTEAFF TGTGCCAGTAGTGTTACAGGTTTGGGCACTGAAGCTTTCTTT
NA medium-sized TRBJ2-2 TRBV4-1 CASSLRGGGGELFF TGCGCCAGCAGCCTCAGAGGGGGGGGCGGGGAGCTGTTTTTT
NA NA TRBJ1-5 TRBV5-4 CASSLVPEQPQHF TGTGCCAGCAGCTTGGTCCCCGAACAGCCCCAGCATTTT
NA NA TRBJ2-1 TRBV12-3/TRBV12-4 CASSTRDGGNEQFF TGTGCCAGCAGTACCAGGGACGGCGGTAATGAGCAGTTCTTC
NA NA TRBJ2-3 TRBV7-8 CASSPPLAPTQYF TGTGCCAGCAGCCCCCCTCTAGCGCCAACGCAGTATTTT
TRBD1 many TRBJ1-2 TRBV15 CATSPGQGVYGNYGYTF TGTGCCACCAGCCCGGGACAGGGGGTATATGGAAACTATGGCTACACCTTC
NA NA TRBJ2-3 TRBV7-2 CVSSPPTDTQYF TGTGTCAGCAGTCCGCCAACGGATACGCAGTATTTT
TRBD1 many TRBJ1-1 TRBV7-2 CASSLRGQSTEAFF TGTGCCAGCAGCCTCAGGGGGCAGTCGACTGAAGCTTTCTTT
NA NA TRBJ2-5 TRBV20-1 CSARRPQGNRGQTQYF TGCAGTGCTAGGAGGCCCCAGGGCAATAGAGGGCAGACCCAGTACTTC
NA few TRBJ2-1 TRBV14 CASSQGRHYNEQFF TGTGCCAGCAGCCAAGGACGGCACTACAATGAGCAGTTCTTC
TRBD1 NA TRBJ1-1 TRBV29-1 CSAVTGLNTEAFF TGCAGCGCCGTGACAGGGTTGAACACTGAAGCTTTCTTT
NA many TRBJ2-6 TRBV12-3/TRBV12-4 CASSFGSGANVLTF TGTGCCAGCAGTTTCGGGTCTGGGGCCAACGTCCTGACTTTC
TRBD1 few TRBJ1-1 TRBV9 CASSDNRGPEAFF TGTGCCAGCAGCGATAACAGGGGCCCTGAAGCTTTCTTT
TRBD1 many TRBJ2-1 TRBV12-3/TRBV12-4 CASRLRTGAYNEQFF TGTGCCAGCAGGCTACGGACAGGCGCTTACAATGAGCAGTTCTTC
NA many TRBJ1-2 TRBV7-8 CASSLRQGRYGYTF TGTGCCAGCAGCTTACGCCAGGGACGGTATGGCTACACCTTC
TRBD2 few TRBJ2-4 TRBV27 CVVSGSGSKNIQYF TGTGTCGTTAGCGGGAGCGGGTCCAAAAACATTCAGTACTTC
TRBD1 NA TRBJ2-1 TRBV20-1 CSAKTGLEQFF TGCAGTGCGAAGACAGGGCTTGAGCAGTTCTTC
NA many TRBJ2-7 TRBV7-8 CASSLTTLGEQYF TGTGCCAGCAGCCTGACAACCTTGGGCGAGCAGTACTTC
NA many TRBJ2-5 TRBV7-9 CASSPAAGRQETQYF TGTGCCAGCAGCCCTGCAGCAGGGAGACAAGAGACCCAGTACTTC
NA many TRBJ2-4 TRBV4-1 CASSQDGTGTKNIQYF TGCGCCAGCAGCCAAGATGGTACAGGGACCAAAAACATTCAGTACTTC
NA NA TRBJ1-3 TRBV20-1 CSARGGGANSGNTIYF TGCAGTGCTAGAGGAGGTGGCGCTAACTCTGGAAACACCATATATTTT
NA many TRBJ2-2 TRBV6-2/TRBV6-3 CASIYRPKNTGELFF TGTGCCAGCATTTATAGGCCCAAGAACACCGGGGAGCTGTTTTTT
NA few TRBJ2-1 TRBV7-8 CASSPDRVYNEQFF TGTGCCAGCAGCCCGGACAGAGTTTACAATGAGCAGTTCTTC
NA few TRBJ2-7 TRBV28 CASRPKTTKQYF TGTGCCAGCAGACCTAAGACTACGAAGCAGTACTTC
TRBD2 many TRBJ2-7 TRBV28 CASSLSGIAGGYEQYF TGTGCCAGCAGTTTATCCGGGATAGCGGGAGGTTACGAGCAGTACTTC
NA few TRBJ1-3 TRBV3-1 CASSQDLRDPHF TGTGCCAGCAGCCAAGACCTCCGGGATCCGCATTTT
NA few TRBJ1-5 TRBV7-9 CASSDDSQPQHF TGTGCCAGCAGCGATGACAGTCAGCCCCAGCATTTT
NA many TRBJ2-6 TRBV6-1 CASSDSFTPAGANVLTF TGTGCCAGCTCTGACTCCTTTACCCCGGCAGGGGCCAACGTCCTGACTTTC
NA NA TRBJ2-6 TRBV10-3 CAISESEVSPSGANVLTF TGTGCCATCAGTGAGTCTGAGGTTTCCCCGTCTGGGGCCAACGTCCTGACTTTC
TRBD2 many TRBJ2-3 TRBV15 CATSRPRGGQDTQYF TGTGCCACCAGCAGACCGCGGGGGGGCCAAGATACGCAGTATTTT
TRBD1 many TRBJ1-5 TRBV28 CASSLRDRRGQPQHF TGTGCCAGCAGTTTAAGGGACAGGAGGGGCCAGCCCCAGCATTTT
TRBD1 NA TRBJ2-6 TRBV11-2 CASRRKGAGGANVLTF TGTGCCAGCAGGCGGAAGGGGGCAGGGGGGGCCAACGTCCTGACTTTC
NA many TRBJ2-2 TRBV7-2 CASSSDRTSTGELFF TGTGCCAGCAGCTCAGACAGGACTAGCACCGGGGAGCTGTTTTTT
NA NA TRBJ1-5 TRBV19 CASTNRPGGDQPQHF TGTGCCAGTACTAATCGGCCCGGCGGCGATCAGCCCCAGCATTTT
NA many TRBJ2-7 TRBV7-2 CASSLVLDRQYF TGTGCCAGCAGCTTAGTTCTGGACAGGCAGTACTTC
TRBD2 few TRBJ2-5 TRBV29-1 CSVEGGTSGGYQETQYF TGCAGCGTTGAAGGGGGGACTAGCGGGGGCTACCAGGAGACCCAGTACTTC
NA many TRBJ1-2 TRBV7-2 CASSLEAGEKRGYTF TGTGCCAGCAGCTTAGAGGCAGGGGAGAAGCGGGGCTACACCTTC
TRBD2 many TRBJ2-5 TRBV6-4 CASSDTAGERETQYF TGTGCCAGCAGTGACACAGCGGGAGAGCGGGAGACCCAGTACTTC
NA few TRBJ2-6 TRBV29-1 CSVGSGANVLTF TGCAGCGTGGGTTCTGGGGCCAACGTCCTGACTTTC
NA NA TRBJ1-1 TRBV19 CASSIGLVKIRNPEAFF TGTGCCAGTAGTATCGGGCTGGTCAAGATCAGAAACCCTGAAGCTTTCTTT
NA few TRBJ2-7 TRBV19 CASKNPTGNEQYF TGTGCCAGTAAAAACCCCACAGGGAACGAGCAGTACTTC
NA few TRBJ2-7 TRBV7-9 CASSSLWGSRAEQYF TGTGCCAGCAGCTCCTTGTGGGGGAGCCGAGCCGAGCAGTACTTC
TRBD1 few TRBJ1-2 TRBV6-2/TRBV6-3 CASSYGQGMYGYTF TGTGCCAGCAGTTACGGACAGGGGATGTATGGCTACACCTTC
NA few TRBJ2-3 TRBV7-3 CASSSQGGRVDTQYF TGTGCCAGCAGCTCACAGGGGGGGAGGGTCGATACGCAGTATTTT
TRBD2 many TRBJ2-6 TRBV6-2/TRBV6-3 CASRTGGSGGANVLTF TGTGCCAGCCGAACGGGAGGGAGCGGTGGGGCCAACGTCCTGACTTTC